In its sample, the clone carrying this T cell receptor (beta chain) was seen many times. Its specificity is not known. This sample is drawn from a study of CD8 T cells in ankylosing spondylitis. Looked up from germline, CDR1 is SGDLS and CDR2 is YYNGEE. The V gene lost 2 bases and the J gene lost 8 bases, with 14 bases spanning the gap. The CDR3 loop spans 14 amino acids. MiXCR, run by TCRdb on the 5' RACE reads, gives a single entry per CDR3 protein. This table holds some 240,000 distinct CDR3 sequences, 5.5% to 7.5% found once. Study-level points and caveats: Researchers report that disease-linked clones proved CD8+ and relatively rare in peripheral blood. Within matched ankylosing spondylitis synovial fluid, disease-linked clones were reportedly significantly enriched. A motif of roughly 8 highly homologous TCR beta variants was seen as apparently characteristic of ankylosing spondylitis blood.

The material sequenced was blood, either unsorted or a sorted T cell fraction (not recorded which). This chain joins TRBV9 and TRBJ1-3; weak D call: TRBD1 (5 bases). The TCR comes from a male donor with ankylosing spondylitis. The DNA for the CDR3 is TGTGCCAGCAGCGTCGGGCAGGGTGGGGACACCATATATTTT. As protein: CASSVGQGGDTIYF.